The rows below give T cell receptor beta chains drawn from one sample of a study of blood T cell repertoires in COVID-19. The data were produced by immunoSEQ multiplex PCR, yet TCRdb's version contains in-frame clones alone and is incomplete. Among some 200,000 clones listed, 80% to 90% were seen once. The sample comprised PBMCs or T cells enriched from blood (not recorded which). These receptors came from a young woman in a cohort exposed to, infected with or recovered from COVID-19 (not recorded which). Both conserved end residues are part of each CDR3. A D gene is named only where the DNA matches it firmly. Only some rows state a clone size, as once, few, many or a class for expanded clones.

CDR3	DNA	V	J	D	size
CASSLGSGGVAKTQYF	TGTGCCAGCAGCTTAGGAAGCGGGGGGGTGGCGAAGACCCAGTACTTC	TRBV13	TRBJ2-5	TRBD2	-
CASSRGTGYYGYTF	TGTGCCAGCAGCCGAGGGACAGGGTATTATGGCTACACCTTC	TRBV28	TRBJ1-2	TRBD1	once
CASSFPGGDTGELFF	TGTGCCAGCAGTTTCCCAGGGGGAGACACCGGGGAGCTGTTTTTT	TRBV28	TRBJ2-2	TRBD1	-
CASSPEYAGGSSYNEQFF	TGCGCCAGCAGCCCAGAATATGCGGGGGGGAGCTCCTACAATGAGCAGTTCTTC	TRBV5-1	TRBJ2-1	TRBD2	once
CAITGGYSPLHF	TGTGCCATAACAGGGGGCTATTCACCCCTCCACTTT	TRBV28	TRBJ1-6	TRBD1	few
CASRATYEQYF	TGTGCCAGCAGAGCAACCTACGAGCAGTACTTC	TRBV28	TRBJ2-7	-	-
CSVARGPSTDTQYF	TGCAGCGTTGCCCGAGGCCCTAGCACAGATACGCAGTATTTT	TRBV29-1	TRBJ2-3	-	-
CATSGDVDREKAFF	TGTGCCACCAGTGGAGACGTGGACAGGGAAAAAGCTTTCTTT	TRBV24-1	TRBJ1-1	TRBD1	-
CASSLEQGLNTGELFF	TGTGCCAGCAGCTTAGAACAGGGTTTGAACACCGGGGAGCTGTTTTTT	TRBV7-6	TRBJ2-2	-	-
CATSDSGHLMRYNEQFF	TGTGCCACCAGTGATTCAGGCCATCTGATGCGCTACAATGAGCAGTTCTTC	TRBV24-1	TRBJ2-1	-	-
CASSEERGATDTQYF	TGTGCCAGCAGTGAGGAGCGGGGGGCCACAGATACGCAGTATTTT	TRBV25-1	TRBJ2-3	TRBD2	-
CASSSSGTDPYEQYF	TGTGCCAGCAGTTCATCGGGGACAGACCCCTACGAGCAGTACTTC	TRBV27	TRBJ2-7	TRBD1	-
CSVEWGQGYEQYF	TGCAGCGTTGAGTGGGGACAGGGCTACGAGCAGTACTTC	TRBV29-1	TRBJ2-7	TRBD1	-
CASSLQDRGFGTSTDTQYF	TGTGCCAGCAGCTTACAAGACAGGGGGTTCGGAACTAGCACAGATACGCAGTATTTT	TRBV11-2	TRBJ2-3	TRBD1	-
CASSLERIHSNQPQHF	TGTGCCAGCAGCTTAGAGCGGATTCATAGCAATCAGCCCCAGCATTTT	TRBV11-3	TRBJ1-5	-	-
CASTPYPGMFEKLFF	TGTGCCAGTACCCCGTACCCTGGCATGTTCGAAAAACTGTTTTTT	TRBV19	TRBJ1-4	-	-
CASSRLVGQGFYVAEAFF	TGCGCCAGCAGCCGATTGGTCGGACAGGGTTTTTACGTCGCGGAAGCTTTCTTT	TRBV5-1	TRBJ1-1	TRBD1	-
CATSDSGFEAFF	TGTGCCACCAGTGACTCGGGATTTGAAGCTTTCTTT	TRBV24-1	TRBJ1-1	-	-
CASSEYPGQYYGYTF	TGTGCCAGCAGTGAATACCCCGGACAGTACTATGGCTACACCTTC	TRBV25-1	TRBJ1-2	-	-
CASSLAGLDEQFF	TGCGCCAGCAGCTTGGCAGGTTTAGATGAGCAGTTCTTC	TRBV5-1	TRBJ2-1	-	-
CASSPQQYLANTGELFF	TGCGCCAGCAGCCCACAGCAATATCTCGCGAACACCGGGGAGCTGTTTTTT	TRBV4-1	TRBJ2-2	-	-
CSVEEAPTPCF	TGCAGCGTTGAAGAAGCACCAACCCCTTGTTTC	TRBV29-1	TRBJ1-2	-	-
CASRLSGAGYQPQHF	TGTGCCAGCAGGTTATCAGGGGCTGGCTATCAGCCCCAGCATTTT	TRBV6-5	TRBJ1-5	-	once
CASSLGTSGGGETQYF	TGTGCCAGCAGCTTAGGGACTAGCGGGGGCGGGGAGACCCAGTACTTC	TRBV13	TRBJ2-5	TRBD2	once
CASSINGGHQPQHF	TGTGCCAGCTCAATAAACGGGGGGCATCAGCCCCAGCATTTT	TRBV18	TRBJ1-5	-	-
CASSPAGPAGKETQYF	TGTGCCAGCAGCCCCGCCGGTCCAGCGGGGAAGGAGACCCAGTACTTC	TRBV4-2	TRBJ2-5	TRBD2	-
CASSSQDFGTDTQYF	TGTGCCAGCAGCTCTCAGGATTTTGGCACAGATACGCAGTATTTT	TRBV7-9	TRBJ2-3	-	-